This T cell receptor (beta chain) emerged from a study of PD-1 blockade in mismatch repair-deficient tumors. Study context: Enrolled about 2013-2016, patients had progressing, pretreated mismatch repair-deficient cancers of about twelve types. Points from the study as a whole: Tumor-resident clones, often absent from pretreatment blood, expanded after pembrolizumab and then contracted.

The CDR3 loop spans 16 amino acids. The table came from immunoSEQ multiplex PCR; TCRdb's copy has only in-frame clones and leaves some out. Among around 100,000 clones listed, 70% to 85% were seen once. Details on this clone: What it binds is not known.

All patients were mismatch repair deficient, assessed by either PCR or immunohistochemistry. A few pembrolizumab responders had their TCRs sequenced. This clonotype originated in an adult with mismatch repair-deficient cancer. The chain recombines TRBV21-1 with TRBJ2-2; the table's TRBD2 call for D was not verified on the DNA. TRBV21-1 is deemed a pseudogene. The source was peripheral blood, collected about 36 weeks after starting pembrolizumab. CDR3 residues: CASSKPPVENTGELFF. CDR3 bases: TGTGCCAGCAGCAAACCCCCCGTAGAGAACACCGGGGAGCTGTTTTTT.